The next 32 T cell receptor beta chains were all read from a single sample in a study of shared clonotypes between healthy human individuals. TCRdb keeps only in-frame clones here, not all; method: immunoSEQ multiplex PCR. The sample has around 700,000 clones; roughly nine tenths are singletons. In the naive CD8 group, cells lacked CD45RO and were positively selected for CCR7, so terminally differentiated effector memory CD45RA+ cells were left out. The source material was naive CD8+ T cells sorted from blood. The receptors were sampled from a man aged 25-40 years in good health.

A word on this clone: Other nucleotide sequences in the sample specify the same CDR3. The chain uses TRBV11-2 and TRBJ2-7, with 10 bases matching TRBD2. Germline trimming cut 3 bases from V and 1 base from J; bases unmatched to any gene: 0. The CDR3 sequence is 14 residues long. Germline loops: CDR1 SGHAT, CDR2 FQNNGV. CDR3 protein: CASSLTSGSYEQYF. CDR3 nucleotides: TGTGCCAGCAGCTTGACTAGCGGGTCCTACGAGCAGTACTTC. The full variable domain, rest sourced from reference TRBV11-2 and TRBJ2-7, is EAGVAQSPRYKIIEKRQSVAFWCNPISGHATLYWYQQILGQGPKLLIQFQNNGVVDDSQLPKDRFSAERLKGVDSTLKIQPAKLEDSAVYLCASSLTSGSYEQYFGPGTRLTVT.

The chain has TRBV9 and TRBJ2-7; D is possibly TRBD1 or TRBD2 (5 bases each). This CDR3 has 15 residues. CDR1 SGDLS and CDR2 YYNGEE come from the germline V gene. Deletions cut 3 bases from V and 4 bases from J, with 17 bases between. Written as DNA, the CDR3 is TGTGCCAGCAGCGGCTCCGAGGGGCCGATATACGAGCAGTACTTC. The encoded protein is CASSGSEGPIYEQYF. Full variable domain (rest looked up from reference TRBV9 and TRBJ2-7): DSGVTQTPKHLITATGQRVTLRCSPRSGDLSVYWYQQSLDQGLQFLIQYYNGEERAKGNILERFSAQQFPDLHSELNLSSLELGDSALYFCASSGSEGPIYEQYFGPGTRLTVT.

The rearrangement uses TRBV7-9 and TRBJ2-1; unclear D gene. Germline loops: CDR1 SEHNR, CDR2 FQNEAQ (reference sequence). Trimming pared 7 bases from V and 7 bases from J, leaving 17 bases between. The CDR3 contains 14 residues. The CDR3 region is CASTVPVMSNEQFF. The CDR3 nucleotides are TGTGCCAGCACCGTCCCAGTCATGTCAAATGAGCAGTTCTTC.

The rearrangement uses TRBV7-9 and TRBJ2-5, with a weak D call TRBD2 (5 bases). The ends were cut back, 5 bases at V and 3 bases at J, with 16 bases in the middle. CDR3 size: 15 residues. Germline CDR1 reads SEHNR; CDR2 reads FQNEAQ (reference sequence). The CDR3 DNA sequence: TGTGCCAGCAGCGGCACCACTAGGCGGAAAGAGACCCAGTACTTC. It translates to CASSGTTRRKETQYF.

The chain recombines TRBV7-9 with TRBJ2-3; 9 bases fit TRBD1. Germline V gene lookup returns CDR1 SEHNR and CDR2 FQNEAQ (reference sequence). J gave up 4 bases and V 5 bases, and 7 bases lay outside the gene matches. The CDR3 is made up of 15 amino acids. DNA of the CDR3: TGTGCCAGCAGCCAGGGGACAGGGATTTCAGATACGCAGTATTTT. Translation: CASSQGTGISDTQYF.

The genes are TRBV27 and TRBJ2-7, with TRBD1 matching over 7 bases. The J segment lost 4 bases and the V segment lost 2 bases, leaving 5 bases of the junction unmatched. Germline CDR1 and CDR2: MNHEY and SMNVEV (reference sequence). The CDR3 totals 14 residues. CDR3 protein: CASSLGEQGYEQYF. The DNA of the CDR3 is TGTGCCAGCAGTTTAGGGGAACAGGGGTACGAGCAGTACTTC.

CDR3 residues: CTLQENLNTGELFF. The CDR3 bases are TGTACTCTACAGGAGAATTTGAACACCGGGGAGCTGTTTTTT. The chain joins TRBV6-1 to TRBJ2-2; D may be TRBD1 (5 bases). The CDR3 is made up of 14 amino acids. Germline V gene data show CDR1 as MNHNS and CDR2 as SASEGT.

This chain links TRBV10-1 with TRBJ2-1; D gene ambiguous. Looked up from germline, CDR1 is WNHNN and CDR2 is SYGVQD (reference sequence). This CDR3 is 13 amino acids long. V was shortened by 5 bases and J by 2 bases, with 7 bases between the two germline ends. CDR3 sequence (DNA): TGCGCCAGCAGTCCACGACCCTACAATGAGCAGTTCTTC. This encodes CASSPRPYNEQFF.

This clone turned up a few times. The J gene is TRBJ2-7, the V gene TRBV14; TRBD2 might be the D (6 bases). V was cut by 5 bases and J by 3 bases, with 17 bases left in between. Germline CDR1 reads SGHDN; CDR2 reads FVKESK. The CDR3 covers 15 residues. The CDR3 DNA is TGTGCCAGCAGCGTCGACCAGCGCGGGATCTACGAGCAGTACTTC. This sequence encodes CASSVDQRGIYEQYF.

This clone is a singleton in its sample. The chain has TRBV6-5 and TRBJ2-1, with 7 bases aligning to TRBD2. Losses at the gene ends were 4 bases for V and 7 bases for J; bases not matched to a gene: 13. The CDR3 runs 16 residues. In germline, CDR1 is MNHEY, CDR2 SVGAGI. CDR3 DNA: TGTGCCAGCAGTTCGGGAACCGGCGGGAGCAGGAATGAGCAGTTCTTC. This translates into CASSSGTGGSRNEQFF.

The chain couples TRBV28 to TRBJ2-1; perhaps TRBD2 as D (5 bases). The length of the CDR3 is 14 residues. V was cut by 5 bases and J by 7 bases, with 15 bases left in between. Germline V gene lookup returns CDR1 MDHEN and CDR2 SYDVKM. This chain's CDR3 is CASSPRLGGNEQFF. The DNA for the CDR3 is TGTGCCAGCAGTCCCCGTTTAGGAGGTAATGAGCAGTTCTTC.

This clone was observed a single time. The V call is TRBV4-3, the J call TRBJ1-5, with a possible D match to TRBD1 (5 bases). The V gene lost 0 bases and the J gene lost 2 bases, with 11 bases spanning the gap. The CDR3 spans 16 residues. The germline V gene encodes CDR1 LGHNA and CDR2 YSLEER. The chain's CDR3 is CASSQDRGRGNQPQHF. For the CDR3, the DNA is TGCGCCAGCAGCCAAGATAGGGGTAGGGGCAATCAGCCCCAGCATTTT.

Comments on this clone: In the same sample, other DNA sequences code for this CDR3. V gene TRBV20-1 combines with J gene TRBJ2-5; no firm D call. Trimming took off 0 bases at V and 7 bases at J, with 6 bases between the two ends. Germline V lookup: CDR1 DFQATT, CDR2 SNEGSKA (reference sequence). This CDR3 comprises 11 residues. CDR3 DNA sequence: TGCAGTGCTAGAGAAGTGGGGACCCAGTACTTC. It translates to CSAREVGTQYF.

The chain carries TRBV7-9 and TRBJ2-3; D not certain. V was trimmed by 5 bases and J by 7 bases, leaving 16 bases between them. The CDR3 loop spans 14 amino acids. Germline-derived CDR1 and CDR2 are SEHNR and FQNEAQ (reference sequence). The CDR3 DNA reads TGTGCCAGCAGCCCCGCCGAGTCCTCGCATACGCAGTATTTT. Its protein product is CASSPAESSHTQYF. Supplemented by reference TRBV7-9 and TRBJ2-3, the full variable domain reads DTGVSQNPRHKITKRGQNVTFRCDPISEHNRLYWYRQTLGQGPEFLTYFQNEAQLEKSRLLSDRFSAERPKGSFSTLEIQRTEQGDSAMYLCASSPAESSHTQYFGPGTRLTVL.

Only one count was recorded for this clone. The CDR3, as DNA: TGTGCCAGCACGCTTCTAGCGGGAGGAAGGGACGAGCAGTACTTC. Its protein is CASTLLAGGRDEQYF. This sequence joins TRBV6-1 and TRBJ2-7, with 11 bases that match TRBD2. The V gene end was trimmed by 7 bases and the J gene end by 5 bases; junction bases not matched to a gene: 10. Germline V gene lookup returns CDR1 MNHNS and CDR2 SASEGT. The length of the CDR3 is 15 residues.

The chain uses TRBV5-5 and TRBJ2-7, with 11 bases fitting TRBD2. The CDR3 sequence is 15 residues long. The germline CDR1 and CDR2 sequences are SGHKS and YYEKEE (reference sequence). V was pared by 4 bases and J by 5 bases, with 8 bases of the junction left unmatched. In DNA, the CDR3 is TGTGCCAGCAGCGGAATACTAGCGGGAGATGACGAGCAGTACTTC. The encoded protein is CASSGILAGDDEQYF. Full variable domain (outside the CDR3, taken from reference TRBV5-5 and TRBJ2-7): DAGVTQSPTHLIKTRGQQVTLRCSPISGHKSVSWYQQVLGQGPQFIFQYYEKEERGRGNFPDRFSARQFPNYSSELNVNALLLGDSALYLCASSGILAGDDEQYFGPGTRLTVT.

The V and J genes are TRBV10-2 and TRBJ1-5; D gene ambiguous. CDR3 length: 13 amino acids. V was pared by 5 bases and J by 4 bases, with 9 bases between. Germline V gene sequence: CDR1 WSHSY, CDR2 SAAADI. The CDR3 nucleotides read TGCGCCAGCAGTCAAGGGCAAAATCAGCCCCAGCATTTT. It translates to CASSQGQNQPQHF.

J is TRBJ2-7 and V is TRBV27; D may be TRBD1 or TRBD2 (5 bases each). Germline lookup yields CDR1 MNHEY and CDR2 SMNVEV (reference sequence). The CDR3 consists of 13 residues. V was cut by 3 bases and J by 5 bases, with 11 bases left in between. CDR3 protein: CASSLQGRHEQYF. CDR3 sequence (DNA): TGTGCCAGCAGTTTGCAGGGACGGCACGAGCAGTACTTC.

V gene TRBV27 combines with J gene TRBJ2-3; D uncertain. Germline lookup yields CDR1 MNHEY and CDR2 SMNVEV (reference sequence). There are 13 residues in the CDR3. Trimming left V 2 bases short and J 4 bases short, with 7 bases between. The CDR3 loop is CASSLVWADTQYF. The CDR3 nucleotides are TGTGCCAGCAGTTTAGTGTGGGCAGATACGCAGTATTTT.

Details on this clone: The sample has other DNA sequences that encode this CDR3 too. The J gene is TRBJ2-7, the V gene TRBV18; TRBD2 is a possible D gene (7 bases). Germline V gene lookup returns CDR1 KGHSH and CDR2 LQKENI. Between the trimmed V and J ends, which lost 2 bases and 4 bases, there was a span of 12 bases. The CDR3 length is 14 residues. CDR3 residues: CASSPGGGPYEQYF. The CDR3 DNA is TGTGCCAGCTCACCAGGGGGGGGCCCTTACGAGCAGTACTTC.

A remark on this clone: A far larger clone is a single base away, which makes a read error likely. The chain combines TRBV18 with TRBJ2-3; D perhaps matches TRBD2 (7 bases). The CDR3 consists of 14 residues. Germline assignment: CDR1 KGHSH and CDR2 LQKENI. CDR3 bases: TGTGCCAACTCACCAGTTTTATCGGGGGGCTCGCAGTATTTT. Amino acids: CANSPVLSGGSQYF.

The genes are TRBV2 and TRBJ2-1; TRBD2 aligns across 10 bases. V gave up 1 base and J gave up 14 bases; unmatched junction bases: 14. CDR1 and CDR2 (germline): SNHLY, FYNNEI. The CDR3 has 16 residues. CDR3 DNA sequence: TGTGCCAGCAGTGAAGTCGGCGGCGCTAGCGGGAGTATCAAGTTCTTC. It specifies CASSEVGGASGSIKFF.

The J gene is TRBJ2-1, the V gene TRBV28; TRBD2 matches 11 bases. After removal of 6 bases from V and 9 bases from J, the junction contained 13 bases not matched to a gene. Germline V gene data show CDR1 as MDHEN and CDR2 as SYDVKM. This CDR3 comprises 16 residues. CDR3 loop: CASSDSGSGRAFEQFF. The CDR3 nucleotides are TGTGCCAGCAGCGACTCGGGTAGCGGGAGGGCTTTTGAGCAGTTCTTC.

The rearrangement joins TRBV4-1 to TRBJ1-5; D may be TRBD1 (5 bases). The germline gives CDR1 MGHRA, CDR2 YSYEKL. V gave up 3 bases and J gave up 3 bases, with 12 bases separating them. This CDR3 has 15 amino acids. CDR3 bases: TGCGCCAGCAGCCACCGGGACGGCAACAATCAGCCCCAGCATTTT. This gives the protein CASSHRDGNNQPQHF.

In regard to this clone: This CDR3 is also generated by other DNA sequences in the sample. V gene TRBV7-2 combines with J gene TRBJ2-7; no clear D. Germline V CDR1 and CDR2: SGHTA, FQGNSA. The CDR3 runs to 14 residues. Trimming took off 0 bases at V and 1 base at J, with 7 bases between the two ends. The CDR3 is CASSLAGLSYEQYF. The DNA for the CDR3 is TGTGCCAGCAGCTTAGCGGGATTGTCCTACGAGCAGTACTTC. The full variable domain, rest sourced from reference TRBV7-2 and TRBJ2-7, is GAGVSQSPSNKVTEKGKDVELRCDPISGHTALYWYRQSLGQGLEFLIYFQGNSAPDKSGLPSDRFSAERTGGSVSTLTIQRTQQEDSAVYLCASSLAGLSYEQYFGPGTRLTVT.

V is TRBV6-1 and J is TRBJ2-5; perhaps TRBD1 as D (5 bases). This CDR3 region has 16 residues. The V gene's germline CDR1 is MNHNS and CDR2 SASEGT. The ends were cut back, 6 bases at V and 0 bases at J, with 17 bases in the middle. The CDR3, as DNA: TGTGCCAGCAGAGAAAGGGGTCAGAAGTACCAAGAGACCCAGTACTTC. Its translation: CASRERGQKYQETQYF.

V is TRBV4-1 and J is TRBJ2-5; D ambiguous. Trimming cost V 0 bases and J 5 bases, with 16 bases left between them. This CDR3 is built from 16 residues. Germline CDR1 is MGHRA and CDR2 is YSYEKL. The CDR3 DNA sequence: TGCGCCAGCAGCCAAGATCGGGCTAGGACCCTGGAGACCCAGTACTTC. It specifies CASSQDRARTLETQYF.

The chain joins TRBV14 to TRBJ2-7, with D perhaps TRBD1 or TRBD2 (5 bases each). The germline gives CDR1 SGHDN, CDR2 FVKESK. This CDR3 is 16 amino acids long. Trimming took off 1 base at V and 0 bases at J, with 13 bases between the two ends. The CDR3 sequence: CASSQARGPSSYEQYF. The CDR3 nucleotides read TGTGCCAGCAGCCAAGCTCGGGGCCCAAGCTCCTACGAGCAGTACTTC.

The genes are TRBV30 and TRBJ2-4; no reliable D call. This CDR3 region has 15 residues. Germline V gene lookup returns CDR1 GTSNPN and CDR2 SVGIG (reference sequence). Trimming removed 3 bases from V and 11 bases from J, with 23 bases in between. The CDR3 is CAWSANSLEQLVQYF. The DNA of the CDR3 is TGTGCCTGGAGCGCCAATTCCCTTGAACAATTGGTTCAGTACTTC.

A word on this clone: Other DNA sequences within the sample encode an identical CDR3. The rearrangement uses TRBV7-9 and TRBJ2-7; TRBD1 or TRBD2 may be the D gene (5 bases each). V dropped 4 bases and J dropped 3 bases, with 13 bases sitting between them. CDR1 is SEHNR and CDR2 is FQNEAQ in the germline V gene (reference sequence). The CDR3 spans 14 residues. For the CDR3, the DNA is TGTGCCAGCAGCTCACGAACTGGGGGCTACGAGCAGTACTTC. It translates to CASSSRTGGYEQYF.

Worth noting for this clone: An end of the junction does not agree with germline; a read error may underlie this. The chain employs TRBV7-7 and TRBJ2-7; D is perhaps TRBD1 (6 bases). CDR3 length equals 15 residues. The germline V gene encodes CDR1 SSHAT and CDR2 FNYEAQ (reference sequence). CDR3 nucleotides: TGTGCTAGCAGCCCCGGGACATTTGGCGGCTACGAGCAGTACTTC. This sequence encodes CASSPGTFGGYEQYF.

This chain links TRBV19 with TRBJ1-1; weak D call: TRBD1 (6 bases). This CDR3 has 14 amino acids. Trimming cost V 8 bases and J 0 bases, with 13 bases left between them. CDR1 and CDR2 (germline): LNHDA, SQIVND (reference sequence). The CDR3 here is CASSPGHLNTEAFF. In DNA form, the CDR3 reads TGTGCCAGTTCACCGGGACACCTGAACACTGAAGCTTTCTTT. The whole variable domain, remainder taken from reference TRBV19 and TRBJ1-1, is DGGITQSPKYLFRKEGQNVTLSCEQNLNHDAMYWYRQDPGQGLRLIYYSQIVNDFQKGDIAEGYSVSREKKESFPLTVTSAQKNPTAFYLCASSPGHLNTEAFFGQGTRLTVV.